The source of this TCR beta chain is a study of OX40 agonist ivuxolimab in advanced cancers. Overall study context: Participants, around 80% male, averaged about 59 years of age, ranging from roughly 23 to 90. One patient with hepatocellular carcinoma and two with cutaneous melanoma, three in all, had partial responses.

General study findings and limits: Researchers did not determine the expanded peripheral T cells' antigen specificity.

Germline V CDR1 and CDR2: MNHEY, SMNVEV (reference sequence). Trimming pared 4 bases from V and 4 bases from J, leaving 7 bases between. This CDR3 spans 12 amino acids. Details on this clone: Its antigen is not identified.

Data came from immunoSEQ multiplex PCR; TCRdb stores just in-frame clones and leaves some out. The sample consists of 37,000 or so clones, 78% of them appearing once. Source: CD4+ or CD8+ T cells sorted from blood, taken in a trial of the OX40 agonist ivuxolimab. This sequence joins TRBV27 and TRBJ1-1, with D perhaps TRBD1 (5 bases). The TCR originated in an adult with an advanced solid tumor such as melanoma, head and neck, liver or kidney cancer. The DNA for the CDR3 is TGTGCCAGCAGTTGGGGGGGCACTGAAGCTTTCTTT. Amino acid sequence: CASSWGGTEAFF.